This T cell receptor beta chain was documented in a study of regulatory T cells in long-lasting Graves disease (dated by TCRdb to 2020 to 2023). With regard to the full study: Newly diagnosed Graves' disease patients had taken antithyroid drugs for less than 3 months. The study was conducted in China and was registered as a clinical trial. A total of some 33 samples were covered by TCR sequencing, comprising approximately 13 persistent and 20 or so newly diagnosed Graves' disease patients. Patients with persistent Graves' disease were compared with patients with newly diagnosed Graves' disease using TCR sequencing and RNA sequencing of peripheral blood. Broad study findings and their caveats: The authors noted that the small sample size was a limitation that may lower accuracy. Peripheral blood alone was examined, since thyroid tissue, which constituted the primary lesion, could not be accessed. Only the TCR beta chain was sequenced and analyzed. Compared with newly diagnosed patients, persistent Graves' disease patients had lower TCR Shannon entropy and fewer highly expanded clones, which suggests clonal expansion. Patients with persistent disease shared more public clonotypes (about 2,700) than newly diagnosed patients did (966). Persistent disease showed preferential use of TRBV28, TRBJ1-2 and TRBJ2-5, whereas newly diagnosed disease favored TRBV20-1 and TRBJ2-1.

As concerns this clonotype: Its antigen specificity is not known. Base-call qualities are not available, and no considerably larger clone is one nucleotide away.

From cysteine to phenylalanine, the CDR3 is 15 amino acids long. Kept here is only the CDR3 DNA, which spans 45 bases and is read in frame from base 1. Sequences MNHNS (CDR1) and SASEGT (CDR2) are obtained from the germline V gene. V lost 6 bases and J lost 8 bases, and the count of bases not matched to a germline gene is 10. The method was multiplex PCR. TCRdb names Illumina HiSeq 4000 as the instrument used. To build TCR beta libraries, CDR3 regions were amplified by Arm-PCR using iRepertoire HTBI primers. PCR products were gel purified before sequencing. Per the authors' processing: Gene usage analysis of CDR3 amino acid clonotypes used the 55 to 65 TRBV and more than 13 TRBJ segments found across samples. Filtered high-quality paired reads were merged into contigs using COPE and FqMerger. BLAST was used to align contigs to the IMGT TRBV, TRBD and TRBJ reference genes, and CDR3 was defined following IMGT. Clonotypes above 0.1% frequency were classified as highly expanded clones. Shannon entropy was used to measure repertoire diversity, and the Gini coefficient was used to measure V-J evenness. A clonotype was considered public if more than one individual shared it. Using fastp trimming at Q25 and MiXCR clonotype assembly, TCRdb reanalyzed the public sequencing data and kept in-frame beta chains. All rows with the same CDR3 protein become a single entry with the most common DNA and genes. In this record, the V and J calls reflect TCRdb's handling and not the investigators' own analysis. The sample yields about 420,000 distinct CDR3 sequences; roughly 17% were counted once. 23% of the sample belongs to the ten largest clones.

The sample's time point label, decoded: newly diagnosed GD, antithyroid drugs for less than 3 months. For both TCR sequencing and RNA sequencing, RNA was extracted from PBMCs in TRIzol. Graves' disease was diagnosed according to American Thyroid Association guidelines. The patients came from an endocrinology department in Xi'an, China. Each patient gave around 9.2 milliliters of peripheral blood, collected in an EDTA anticoagulant tube. Ficoll Paque Plus density gradient separation was used to isolate PBMCs, and no further T cell sorting was done. An Agilent 2100 Bioanalyzer and agarose gel were used to check RNA quality, and a NanoDrop 2000 was used to measure RNA concentration. These records were also assigned to another study, of T cells in Graves' hyperthyroidism and ophthalmopathy. The second investigation adds: Stable Graves' hyperthyroidism was defined as the absence of progression to ophthalmopathy over 18 months of follow-up. The hyperthyroidism patients were between 18 and 65 years old and newly diagnosed, with a disease duration of less than 2 months. Exclusion was applied to patients with uncontrolled infections, other autoimmune diseases, pregnancy or lactation. Diagnoses were established on the basis of clinical symptoms, serum thyroxine and TRAb, thyroid ultrasound, and orbital computed tomography. A first-round RT-PCR of the TCR CDR3 used the HTBI primer set with the Qiagen OneStep RT-PCR kit. Most expanded thyroid clonotypes (frequency above 0.001) were also detected in blood, suggesting blood repertoires may reflect thyroid immune responses. In cross-validation, a model built on a 13 V-J signature told ophthalmopathy apart from stable hyperthyroidism with approximately 90% sensitivity and approximately 81% specificity, and in testing the same model reached 80%/75%. During validation, the model predicted progression to ophthalmopathy a median of around 7 months ahead of onset, with approximately 71% sensitivity and around 72% specificity. A discovery cohort of roughly 96 patients, about 44 with Graves' ophthalmopathy and approximately 60 with stable Graves' hyperthyroidism, was used to find distinguishing TCR V-J signatures. Prospective prediction of ophthalmopathy was tested in an independent validation cohort of some 20 hyperthyroidism patients and 17 patients who later progressed to ophthalmopathy. The 95 to 100 discovery patients were randomly divided into training and test sets at a 7:3 ratio. The study also compared thyroid tissue and blood T-cell repertoires from 5 to 7 Graves' hyperthyroidism patients. Following sampling, methimazole starting at 30 mg daily was given to hyperthyroidism patients, and high-dose intravenous methylprednisolone was given to ophthalmopathy patients. Libraries were constructed in a second round of multiplex PCR, after which size selection and purification were carried out. Libraries were sequenced paired-end with 100 bp reads on an Illumina HiSeq2000. SOAPnuke was used to process the raw data, throwing out any read that contained adapters or uncalled bases, had a mean Phred below 15, or lacked an exact constant-primer or identifier match. High-quality paired reads were merged with COPE v1.2.5, and unique nucleotide sequences were defined as clonotypes. Clonotypes were aligned to IMGT TRBV, TRBD and TRBJ reference segments using MiTCR v1.1. Analysis was restricted to V-J combinations with a frequency above 0.0001, which covered roughly 99% of repertoires. A TCS score was defined as the ratio of F50 (clonal expansion) to E x V (chaos), with BLOSUM62-based TCRdist applied between CDR3 peptides within each V-J. Welch's t-statistics and random forest reduced roughly 540 V-J features to 13, which were used in a naive Bayes classifier (R e1071). No statistical method was used to set the sample size in advance, and investigators knew the group allocation. The paper reports TCR Vbeta CDR3 sequencing of 135 peripheral blood samples: around 41 ophthalmopathy, over 70 hyperthyroidism and approximately 17 progressor patients.

Recombination joined TRBV6-1 with TRBJ1-4, with 9 bases matching TRBD1. The sequencing here drew on peripheral blood mononuclear cells (PBMCs), taken at new diagnosis, from a patient treated with antithyroid drugs. The TCR was taken from a woman aged 18-35 years with Graves disease. Donor details come from another sample of the same person, matched by shared clones. The bases are TGTGCCAGCAGCGAACCGGGACAGGGTGGCGAAAAACTGTTTTTT. It translates as CASSEPGQGGEKLFF.